A selection of T cell receptor beta chains follows, all from one sample in a study of OX40 agonist ivuxolimab in advanced cancers. Generated by immunoSEQ multiplex PCR, the TCRdb table keeps only in-frame clones and is missing some. The table records over 50,000 clones, approximately 86% of them present only once. Here the sequenced sample was CD4+ or CD8+ T cells sorted from blood, taken in a trial of the OX40 agonist ivuxolimab. These TCRs come from an adult with an advanced solid tumor such as melanoma, head and neck, liver or kidney cancer. The CDR3 runs from the conserved cysteine through the conserved F or W. The order of the fields is CDR3 protein, J gene, V gene.

CASSQDQQAGANVLTF	TRBJ2-6	TRBV4-3
CASSHPPGGGEKTQYF	TRBJ2-5	TRBV5-4
CASNRMVNTGELFF	TRBJ2-2	TRBV2
CASSLEGAGKNIQYF	TRBJ2-4	TRBV5-1
CASSFSGSEKLFF	TRBJ1-4	TRBV7-2
CATSRAGGPVNEQFF	TRBJ2-1	TRBV15
CASSLGGINTEAFF	TRBJ1-1	TRBV7-2
CASSVHPGNLIIF	TRBJ1-2	TRBV9
CASSPERGKLFF	TRBJ1-4	TRBV28
CASSYQGAYEQYF	TRBJ2-7	TRBV6-6
CASSFKDRAYEQYF	TRBJ2-7	TRBV28
CASSGMLWAGVQADTQYF	TRBJ2-3	TRBV2
CASSTPYGSPNSYEQYF	TRBJ2-7	TRBV19
CASSLGNSGNTIYF	TRBJ1-3	TRBV7-2
CASSAYSTRSSYNEQFF	TRBJ2-1	TRBV11-3
CASSPEGLHNQPQHF	TRBJ1-5	TRBV7-2
CARSLDRTPMGYEQYF	TRBJ2-7	TRBV5-3
CASSLPGSNQPQHF	TRBJ1-5	TRBV7-2
CASSLGVVGSGELFF	TRBJ2-2	TRBV11-2
CASRPSGDSSDEAFF	TRBJ1-1	TRBV28
CASSLWGRGQYF	TRBJ2-7	TRBV28
CAASERVPETQYF	TRBJ2-5	TRBV5-4
CASSWIALSTDTQYF	TRBJ2-3	TRBV28
CASRLQPNPHTEAFF	TRBJ1-1	TRBV28
CASRKRGEGDTQYF	TRBJ2-3	TRBV19
CASSPRALGAYEQYF	TRBJ2-7	TRBV18
CSVTVDTYEQYF	TRBJ2-7	TRBV29-1
CASSQDDWGQANEKLFF	TRBJ1-4	TRBV4-3
CAWSRLAGGTDTQYF	TRBJ2-3	TRBV30